Included here is one T cell receptor beta chain sequence, with context. This entry comes from a study of shared clonotypes between healthy human individuals. Study at large: Participating donors consisted of a couple of women and a few men aged 18 to 49. Three plates were used per donor for CD4 naive, three for CD4 memory, two for CD8 naive and one for CD8 memory.

Genomic DNA from each subset was divided evenly over several immunoSEQ plates. Sorted-subset replicate PCRs used 200 ng of genomic DNA. This amount corresponded to about 30,000 T cell genomes. Sequenced by immunoSEQ multiplex PCR; TCRdb stores in-frame clones only, minus some. The sample records over 2 million clones, roughly 90% being singletons. Germline V lookup: CDR1 MNHEY, CDR2 SMNVEV (reference sequence). V was clipped by 3 bases and J by 5 bases, with 19 bases between them. CDR3 length: 16 amino acids. This receptor was obtained from a man aged 18 to 29 in good health. Some clones in this sample may be carry-over from other donors' samples. The V call is TRBV27, the J call TRBJ1-1, with a weak D call TRBD1 (6 bases). Sequencing was done on a sample of naive CD4+ T cells from PBMCs. The subset: CD45RA+ positively selected. The CDR3 nucleotides read TGTGCCAGCAGTTTCGCCTTTGACAGGTCGAGGACTGAAGCTTTCTTT. Its translation: CASSFAFDRSRTEAFF.